The T cell receptor (beta chain) described here comes from a study of Ad26.COV2.S vaccination and SARS-CoV-2 variants. Findings and limits, study-wide: Reported findings describe substantial breadth in spike-specific CD8+ and CD4+ T cell responses following vaccination.

Using immunoSEQ multiplex PCR, the repertoire was profiled, and TCRdb retains in-frame clones only, with some absent. Of around 450,000 clones listed, roughly 88% are singletons. As concerns this clone: Its antigen is not identified. Other DNA sequences within the sample encode an identical CDR3.

The treatment was: around 19 received Ad26.COV2.S at low or high dose, single or two shots; several received placebo; per-sample allocation not given. The samples were gathered on day 63 after the first injection of vaccine or placebo. Donor was an adult aged 18-55 years in Boston. The germline V gene encodes CDR1 SEHNR and CDR2 FQNEAQ (reference sequence). There are 14 residues in the CDR3. V was clipped by 5 bases and J by 2 bases, with 12 bases between them. The gene calls are TRBV7-9 and TRBJ1-1; possible D gene TRBD1, 6 bases. Sequencing was performed on peripheral blood, taken in a trial of Ad26.COV2.S vaccine versus placebo. The clonotype originates from a person aged 18-60 years who received the Ad26.COV2.S COVID-19 vaccine or a placebo. The CDR3 nucleotides read TGTGCCAGCAGCCCCAGGGGCGGAAACACTGAAGCTTTCTTT. Translating gives CASSPRGGNTEAFF.